This entry concerns a single T cell receptor beta chain. The data belong to a study of regulatory T cells in long-lasting Graves disease. Researchers made TCR beta libraries by using iRepertoire HTBI primers and running Arm-PCR on CDR3 regions. TCRdb reanalysed the multiplex PCR reads using MiXCR and keeps one entry per CDR3 protein. Among 500,000 to 700,000 distinct CDR3 sequences listed, about 30% were seen once. The time point here: persistent/refractory GD, antithyroid drugs over 5 years with positive TRAb. Researchers made the TCR library from RNA that was extracted from PBMCs. Blood from the periphery, approximately 8.5 milliliters in all, was drawn into EDTA tubes. J gave up 8 bases and V 2 bases, and 8 bases lay outside the gene matches. This CDR3 region has 14 residues. Looked up from germline, CDR1 is GTSNPN and CDR2 is SVGIG (reference sequence).

Sequencing used peripheral blood mononuclear cells (PBMCs), obtained when the disease was refractory, from a patient treated with antithyroid drugs. The V and J genes are TRBV30 and TRBJ2-1, with TRBD1 identical over 8 bases. The sequence derives from a female donor with Graves disease. DNA for the CDR3: TGTGCCTGGAGTCGTGGACAGGGTCGCGATGAGCAGTTCTTC. Amino acids: CAWSRGQGRDEQFF. Full variable domain (missing parts from reference TRBV30 and TRBJ2-1): SQTIHQWPATLVQPVGSPLSLECTVEGTSNPNLYWYRQAAGRGLQLLFYSVGIGQISSEVPQNLSASRPQDRQFILSSKKLLLSDSGFYLCAWSRGQGRDEQFFGPGTRLTVL.